This T cell receptor (beta chain) comes out of a study of blood T cell repertoires in COVID-19 (dated by TCRdb to about 2020). With respect to the entire study: Collaborator samples came from the United States, Italy and Spain and covered acute and convalescent phases of COVID-19. The prospective study material was composed of cDNA or gDNA derived from T cells, B-cell-depleted T cells, or PBMCs. A freely available public database, intended as a resource for researchers studying the immune response to SARS-CoV-2, is where the repertoires were released. HLA class I and class II types, where available, came from metadata supplied by the sample provider rather than from assay-based typing. Samples came from the ongoing ImmuneRACE study (first 160 participants) plus 1,254 subjects from 6 global collaborators. Sample metadata almost always included a de-identified subject ID, COVID-19 status, age in years and sex. Deeply sampled blood TCRbeta repertoires from subjects exposed to, actively infected with, or recovered from COVID-19 were included in the dataset. The investigation overall reported the following: How much clinical and demographic metadata was included differed by source and by participant, and the metadata was provided uncurated.

Trimming removed 0 bases from V and 4 bases from J, leaving 12 bases between the germline ends. From its cysteine to its phenylalanine, the CDR3 spans 15 amino acids. Of the read, only the CDR3 DNA is kept; its 45 bases are in frame from base 1. CDR1 and CDR2, looked up from the germline V gene, are LGHNA and YNFKEQ. TCRbeta CDR3 regions were amplified from genomic DNA by means of the immunoSEQ Assay, a bias-controlled multiplex PCR. The authors' analysis ran thus. The number of nucleated cells in each sample was estimated by amplification of reference gene primers within the assay. To quantify the absolute abundance of each unique TCRbeta CDR3 rearrangement, sequence reads were collapsed and filtered. For each sample, productive Simpson clonality was calculated as the square root of Simpson's diversity index across productive rearrangements. This is the immuneACCESS table as TCRdb keeps it, with only in-frame sequences that have V and J called. A part of the clones is gone; compared with another copy, unresolved V genes explain less than half, and the rest is unexplained. V, J and clone size reflect that table, while D and trimming were determined from the DNA. This sample is represented by under 300,000 clones; about 91% of them were singletons. Roughly 2.4% of the sample rests with the top ten.

In the prospective study, participants were 18 to 89 years old, resided in about two dozen geographic areas of the United States, and were enrolled through a virtual design. To assign participants to cohorts, the prospective study relied on clinical history that participants themselves reported in a screening survey and a study questionnaire. In the prospective study, whole blood, serum and a nasopharyngeal or oropharyngeal swab were collected from each participant by mobile phlebotomists. Participants in the prospective study had the option to provide additional blood draws and questionnaires over an approximately 2-month period. Prospective study blood samples were shipped either frozen or at room temperature before DNA extraction. With respect to this clone: Its antigen remains unidentified. No base quality values were provided; no much bigger clone lies one nucleotide off.

The chain links TRBV4-2 with TRBJ1-2; matching of 5 bases hints at TRBD1 as the D gene. This clonotype was sampled from a woman between 40 and 55 years old with acute COVID-19. Input material: PBMCs or T cells enriched from blood (not recorded which). The nucleotide sequence is given as TGTGCCAGCAGCCAAGATGGGAGGGGTGGCTATGGCTACACCTTC. Translation gives CASSQDGRGGYGYTF.